One and the same sample provided the 10 T cell receptor beta chains below, sequenced in a study of PD-1 blockade in classical Hodgkin lymphoma (dated by TCRdb to between 2020 and 2021). Libraries came from the immunoSEQ multiplex PCR assay. TCRdb took this table from immuneACCESS and kept in-frame rearrangements with V and J called. Such tables lack part of the clones; where checked against another copy, unresolved V genes explain under half of the gap, and the rest is unexplained. Present in this sample are under 60,000 clones, approximately 86% of which were seen just once. Approximately 6.9% of the sample is in the top ten clones. The time point label for this specimen denotes: cycle 4 day 1 (C4D1), after around six weeks of nivolumab. Every trial patient had relapsed after autologous stem cell transplantation, and cohorts A, B and C differed in prior brentuximab vedotin exposure. The material was peripheral blood mononuclear cells (PBMCs), obtained before the fourth cycle of nivolumab. All receptors come from a human donor with classical Hodgkin lymphoma.

Only one count was recorded for this clone. The genes are TRBV29-1 and TRBJ1-1; no firm D call. Trimming pared 3 bases from V and 0 bases from J, leaving 5 bases between. Germline V lookup: CDR1 SQVTM, CDR2 ANQGSEA. The CDR3 is 12 residues long. CDR3 in amino acids: CSVETVNTEAFF. Written as DNA, the CDR3 is TGCAGCGTTGAGACCGTGAACACTGAAGCTTTCTTT.

This chain uses TRBV5-1 with TRBJ2-2; maybe TRBD2 (6 bases). The CDR3 contains 15 residues. Germline V lookup: CDR1 SGHRS, CDR2 YFSETQ. Trimming shortened V by 0 bases and J by 5 bases, and 11 bases separated the two germline ends. The CDR3 reads CASSLDGGRTGELFF. CDR3 in DNA: TGCGCCAGCAGCTTGGATGGAGGGCGGACCGGGGAGCTGTTTTTT. The whole variable domain, filled in from reference TRBV5-1 and TRBJ2-2, reads KAGVTQTPRYLIKTRGQQVTLSCSPISGHRSVSWYQQTPGQGLQFLFEYFSETQRNKGNFPGRFSGRQFSNSRSEMNVSTLELGDSALYLCASSLDGGRTGELFFGEGSRLTVL.

The CDR3 nucleotides read TGTGCCAGCAGTCCTTCGGGAGGAGCTAGTTCACCCCTCCACTTT. As protein: CASSPSGGASSPLHF. The chain has TRBV6-5 and TRBJ1-6; no firm D call. V was trimmed by 5 bases and J by 9 bases, leaving 17 bases between them. Germline values: CDR1 MNHEY, CDR2 SVGAGI. The CDR3 sequence is 15 residues long.

V usage is TRBV9 and J usage is TRBJ2-1, with D perhaps assigned TRBD1 or TRBD2 (5 bases each). CDR3 length: 13 residues. V lost 4 bases, J lost 6 bases, and 11 bases lay in between. Germline CDR1 and CDR2: SGDLS and YYNGEE. DNA for the CDR3: TGTGCCAGCAGCCACAGGACTTTCAATGAGCAGTTCTTC. Translation: CASSHRTFNEQFF.

As regards this clone: The sample has other DNA sequences that encode this CDR3 too. This chain uses TRBV9 with TRBJ2-7, with D maybe TRBD1 (5 bases). The CDR3 covers 14 residues. V lost 0 bases to trimming and J lost 2 bases, with 9 bases between them. Germline CDR1 SGDLS, CDR2 YYNGEE. This CDR3 is CASSVGQGTYEQYF. The CDR3, as DNA: TGTGCCAGCAGCGTAGGGCAGGGAACCTACGAGCAGTACTTC.

The sample holds a few counts of this clone. The rearrangement joins TRBV7-3 to TRBJ2-1, with a possible D match to TRBD2 (5 bases). The germline CDR1 and CDR2 sequences are SGHTA and FQGTGA. V dropped 1 base and J dropped 9 bases, with 19 bases sitting between them. The CDR3 length is 16 residues. The CDR3 region is CASSLNGLALGGEQFF. The CDR3 DNA is TGTGCCAGCAGCTTAAACGGGCTAGCTCTTGGCGGTGAGCAGTTCTTC.

CDR3 DNA sequence: TGTGCCACCGAGACAGGGGGGGCAGGTAGCACTGAAGCTTTCTTT. Protein sequence: CATETGGAGSTEAFF. The V call is TRBV6-1, the J call TRBJ1-1; 9 nucleotides line up with TRBD1. Germline lookup yields CDR1 MNHNS and CDR2 SASEGT. V gave up 10 bases and J gave up 4 bases; unmatched junction bases: 13. The CDR3 contains 15 residues.

The chain couples TRBV7-8 to TRBJ2-1; TRBD2 matches 12 bases. The CDR3 sequence is 16 residues long. After removal of 1 base from V and 12 bases from J, the junction contained 10 bases not matched to a gene. Germline lookup yields CDR1 SGHVS and CDR2 FQNEAQ. The CDR3, as DNA: TGTGCCAGCAGCTTAGTTGGGCTAGCGGGAGGGCCTGGGCAGTTCTTC. Translation gives CASSLVGLAGGPGQFF.

This chain connects TRBV2 to TRBJ2-7, with D possibly matching TRBD2 (6 bases). The CDR3 has 14 residues. Germline-derived CDR1 and CDR2 are SNHLY and FYNNEI. V dropped 7 bases and J dropped 0 bases, with 13 bases sitting between them. CDR3 bases: TGTGCCAGCACCCGGAGGGACTCCTCCTACGAGCAGTACTTC. This sequence encodes CASTRRDSSYEQYF. The full variable domain, in which reference TRBV2 and TRBJ2-7 provide the parts outside the CDR3, is EPEVTQTPSHQVTQMGQEVILRCVPISNHLYFYWYRQILGQKVEFLVSFYNNEISEKSEIFDDQFSVERPDGSNFTLKIRSTKLEDSAMYFCASTRRDSSYEQYFGPGTRLTVT.

The chain recombines TRBV13 with TRBJ2-7; TRBD2 aligns across 7 bases. Germline V CDR1 and CDR2: PRHDT, FYEKMQ (reference sequence). Trimming took 10 bases from V and 3 from J; bases not matched to a gene: 12. The CDR3 sequence is 14 residues long. CDR3 sequence reads: CAILSAGVIYEQYF. CDR3 sequence (DNA): TGTGCCATCCTTTCGGCGGGAGTAATCTACGAGCAGTACTTC.